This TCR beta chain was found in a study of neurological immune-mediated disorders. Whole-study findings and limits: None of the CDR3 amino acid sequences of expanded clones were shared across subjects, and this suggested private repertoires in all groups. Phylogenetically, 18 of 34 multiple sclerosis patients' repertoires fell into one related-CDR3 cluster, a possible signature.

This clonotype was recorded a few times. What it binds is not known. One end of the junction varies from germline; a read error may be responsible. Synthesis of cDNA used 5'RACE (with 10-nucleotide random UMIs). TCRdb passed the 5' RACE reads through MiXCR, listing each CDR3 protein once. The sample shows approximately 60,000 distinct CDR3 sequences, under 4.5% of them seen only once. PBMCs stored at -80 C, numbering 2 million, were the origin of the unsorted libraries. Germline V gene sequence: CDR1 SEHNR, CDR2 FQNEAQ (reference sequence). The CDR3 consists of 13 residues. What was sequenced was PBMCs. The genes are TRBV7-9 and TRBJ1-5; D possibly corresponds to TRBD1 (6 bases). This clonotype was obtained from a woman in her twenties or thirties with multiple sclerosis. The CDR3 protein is CASSSRVGQPQNF. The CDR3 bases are TGTGCCAGCAGCAGCAGGGTTGGACAGCCCCAGAATTTT.